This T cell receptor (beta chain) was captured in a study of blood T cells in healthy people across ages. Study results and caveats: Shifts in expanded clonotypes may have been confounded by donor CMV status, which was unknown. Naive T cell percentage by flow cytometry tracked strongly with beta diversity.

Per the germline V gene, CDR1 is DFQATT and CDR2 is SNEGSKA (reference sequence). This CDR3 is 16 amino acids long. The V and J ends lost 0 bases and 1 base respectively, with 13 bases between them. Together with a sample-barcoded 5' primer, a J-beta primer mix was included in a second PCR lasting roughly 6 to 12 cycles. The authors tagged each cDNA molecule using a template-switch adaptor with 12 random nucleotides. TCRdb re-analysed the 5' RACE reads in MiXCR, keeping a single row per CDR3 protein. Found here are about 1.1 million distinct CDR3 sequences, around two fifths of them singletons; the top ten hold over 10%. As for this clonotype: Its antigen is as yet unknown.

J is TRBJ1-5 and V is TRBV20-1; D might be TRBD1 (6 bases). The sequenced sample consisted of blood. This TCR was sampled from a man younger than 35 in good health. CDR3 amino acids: CSARDKRGGSNQPQHF. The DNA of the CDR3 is TGCAGTGCTAGAGATAAAAGAGGGGGAAGCAATCAGCCCCAGCATTTT.